This TCR beta chain was recorded in a study of T cells after yellow fever vaccination. TCRdb reanalysed the 5' RACE reads using MiXCR and keeps one entry per CDR3 protein. There are about 430,000 distinct CDR3 sequences in the sample; 15% to 20% occur only once, and roughly a sixth lies in the top ten. The CDR3 totals 16 residues. V lost 4 bases and J 0 bases, leaving 13 bases between the germline ends. Per germline, CDR1 MGHRA and CDR2 YSYEKL. This TCR came from a man aged 18-30 years who received the YFV17D yellow fever vaccine. Sequences were derived from PBMCs, sampled before the yellow fever booster vaccination. V and J are TRBV4-1 and TRBJ1-5; D is unclear. The CDR3 region has the DNA TGCGCCAGCAGCCCCATTCACGAATATAGCAATCAGCCCCAGCATTTT. Its protein is CASSPIHEYSNQPQHF.